This record concerns one TCR beta chain sequence. Trimming took 2 bases from V and 2 from J; bases not matched to a gene: 4. The CDR3 has 15 residues. Per germline, CDR1 LNHDA and CDR2 SQIVND (reference sequence). The data derive from a study of control samples from healthy donors and cancer patients. Sequencing used immunoSEQ multiplex PCR; TCRdb keeps in-frame clones, though not all of them. The sample shows 80,000 to 100,000 clones, almost 90% of them seen only once. This sequence joins TRBV19 and TRBJ2-5; 8 bases fit TRBD1. The receptor's source is a man aged 25-45 years in good health. The source material was blood. This CDR3 is CASSIRTGNQETQYF. CDR3 nucleotides: TGTGCCAGTAGTATACGGACAGGGAATCAAGAGACCCAGTACTTC.